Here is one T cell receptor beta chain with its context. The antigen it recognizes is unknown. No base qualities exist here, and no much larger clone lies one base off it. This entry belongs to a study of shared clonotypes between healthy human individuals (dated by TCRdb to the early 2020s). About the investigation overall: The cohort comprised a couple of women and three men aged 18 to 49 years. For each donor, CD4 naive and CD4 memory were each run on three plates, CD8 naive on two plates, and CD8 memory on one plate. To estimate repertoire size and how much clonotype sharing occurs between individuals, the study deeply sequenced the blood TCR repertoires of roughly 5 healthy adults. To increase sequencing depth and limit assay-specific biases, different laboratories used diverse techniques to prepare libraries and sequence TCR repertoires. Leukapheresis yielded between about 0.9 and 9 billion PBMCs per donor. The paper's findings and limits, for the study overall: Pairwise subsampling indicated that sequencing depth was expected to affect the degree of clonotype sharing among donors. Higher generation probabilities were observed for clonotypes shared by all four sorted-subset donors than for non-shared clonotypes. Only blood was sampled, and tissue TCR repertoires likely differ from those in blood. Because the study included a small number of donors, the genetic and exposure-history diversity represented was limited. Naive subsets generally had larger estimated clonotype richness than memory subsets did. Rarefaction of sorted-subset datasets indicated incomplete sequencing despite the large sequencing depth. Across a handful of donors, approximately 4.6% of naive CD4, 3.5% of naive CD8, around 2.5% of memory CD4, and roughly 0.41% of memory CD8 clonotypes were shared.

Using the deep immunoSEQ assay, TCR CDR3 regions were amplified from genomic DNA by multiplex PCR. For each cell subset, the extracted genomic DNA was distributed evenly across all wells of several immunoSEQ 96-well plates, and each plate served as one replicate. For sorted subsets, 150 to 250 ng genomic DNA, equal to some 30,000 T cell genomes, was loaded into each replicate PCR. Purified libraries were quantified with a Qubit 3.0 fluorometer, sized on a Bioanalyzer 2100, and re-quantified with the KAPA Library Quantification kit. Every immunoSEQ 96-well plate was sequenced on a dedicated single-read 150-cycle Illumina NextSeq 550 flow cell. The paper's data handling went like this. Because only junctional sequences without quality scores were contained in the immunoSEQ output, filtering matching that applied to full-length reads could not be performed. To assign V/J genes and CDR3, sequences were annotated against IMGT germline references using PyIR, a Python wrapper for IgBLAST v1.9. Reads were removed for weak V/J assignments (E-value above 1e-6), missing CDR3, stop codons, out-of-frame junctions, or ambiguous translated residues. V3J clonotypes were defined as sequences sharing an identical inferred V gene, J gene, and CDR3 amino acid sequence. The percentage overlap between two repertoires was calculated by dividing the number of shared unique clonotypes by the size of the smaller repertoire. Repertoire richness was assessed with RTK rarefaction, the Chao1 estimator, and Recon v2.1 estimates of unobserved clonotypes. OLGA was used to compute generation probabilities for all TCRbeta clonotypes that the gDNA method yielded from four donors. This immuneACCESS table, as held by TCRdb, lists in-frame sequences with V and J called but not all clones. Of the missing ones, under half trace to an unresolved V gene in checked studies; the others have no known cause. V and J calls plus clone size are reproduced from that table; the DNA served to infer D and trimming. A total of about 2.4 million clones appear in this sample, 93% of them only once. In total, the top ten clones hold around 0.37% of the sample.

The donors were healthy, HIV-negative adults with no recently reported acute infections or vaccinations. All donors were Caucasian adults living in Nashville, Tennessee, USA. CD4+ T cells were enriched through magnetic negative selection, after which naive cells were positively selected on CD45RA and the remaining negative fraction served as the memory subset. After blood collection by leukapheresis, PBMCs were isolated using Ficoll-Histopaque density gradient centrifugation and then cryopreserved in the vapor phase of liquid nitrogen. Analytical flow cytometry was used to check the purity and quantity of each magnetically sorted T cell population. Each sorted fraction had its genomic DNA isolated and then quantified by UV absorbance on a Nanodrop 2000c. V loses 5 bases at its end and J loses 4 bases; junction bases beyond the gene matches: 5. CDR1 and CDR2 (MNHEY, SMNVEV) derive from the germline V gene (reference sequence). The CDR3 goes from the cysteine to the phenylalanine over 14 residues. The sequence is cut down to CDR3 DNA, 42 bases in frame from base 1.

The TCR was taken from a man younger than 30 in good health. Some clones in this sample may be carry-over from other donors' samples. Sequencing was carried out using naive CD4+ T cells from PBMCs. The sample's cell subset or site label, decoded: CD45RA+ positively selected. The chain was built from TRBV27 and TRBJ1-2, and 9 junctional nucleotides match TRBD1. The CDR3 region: CASSRQGVTYGYTF. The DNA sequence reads TGTGCCAGCAGTAGACAGGGGGTGACCTATGGCTACACCTTC.